One and the same sample provided the 31 T cell receptor beta chains below, sequenced in a study of T cell responses to AZD1222 COVID-19 vaccine. Assay: immunoSEQ multiplex PCR; the TCRdb copy retains only in-frame clones and omits some. Of around 100,000 clones detected, roughly 88% appear once; the ten largest clones hold over 15%. The input for sequencing was peripheral blood, taken on day 0 of AZD1222 vaccination. The receptor set was obtained from an adult in good health.

In its sample, this clone was seen once. The chain recombines TRBV27 with TRBJ1-3; D perhaps matches TRBD1 (5 bases). The CDR3 has 15 amino acids. Germline V gene lookup returns CDR1 MNHEY and CDR2 SMNVEV (reference sequence). V lost 0 bases and J lost 4, with 10 bases in between. CDR3 bases: TGTGCCAGCAGTTTATCGTACAGGTCCGGAAACACCATATATTTT. This encodes CASSLSYRSGNTIYF.

The V call is TRBV5-1, the J call TRBJ1-1, with TRBD1 identical over 11 bases. With 5 bases clipped from V and 7 bases from J, the junction kept 4 bases outside the gene matches. CDR3 size: 13 residues. Germline values: CDR1 SGHRS, CDR2 YFSETQ. CDR3 sequence (DNA): TGCGCCAGCAGTGGACAGGGGGCTAATGAAGCTTTCTTT. Translating gives CASSGQGANEAFF. The full variable domain, rest sourced from reference TRBV5-1 and TRBJ1-1, is KAGVTQTPRYLIKTRGQQVTLSCSPISGHRSVSWYQQTPGQGLQFLFEYFSETQRNKGNFPGRFSGRQFSNSRSEMNVSTLELGDSALYLCASSGQGANEAFFGQGTRLTVV.

The V and J genes are TRBV19 and TRBJ2-3, with unresolved D. This CDR3 has 12 residues. V dropped 1 base and J dropped 6 bases, with 5 bases sitting between them. The germline CDR1 and CDR2 sequences are LNHDA and SQIVND (reference sequence). The CDR3 here is CASSIGRDTQYF. The CDR3, as DNA: TGTGCCAGTAGTATAGGCCGCGATACGCAGTATTTT. The whole variable domain, remainder taken from reference TRBV19 and TRBJ2-3, is DGGITQSPKYLFRKEGQNVTLSCEQNLNHDAMYWYRQDPGQGLRLIYYSQIVNDFQKGDIAEGYSVSREKKESFPLTVTSAQKNPTAFYLCASSIGRDTQYFGPGTRLTVL.

This clone was recorded only once. V gene TRBV7-7 combines with J gene TRBJ2-2; D is possibly TRBD1 (5 bases). This CDR3 is 15 amino acids long. CDR1 and CDR2 (germline): SSHAT, FNYEAQ (reference sequence). V lost 5 bases, J lost 7 bases, and 17 bases lay in between. The CDR3 region is CASSLGAILGGELFF. DNA of the CDR3: TGTGCCAGCAGCCTAGGGGCAATTCTTGGCGGGGAGCTGTTTTTT.

The V call is TRBV4-3, the J call TRBJ2-7; D gene unclear. Looked up from germline, CDR1 is LGHNA and CDR2 is YSLEER. Trimming left V 0 bases short and J 1 base short, with 13 bases between. There are 16 residues in the CDR3. The CDR3 sequence is CASSQEGRVGSYEQYF. In DNA, the CDR3 is TGCGCCAGCAGCCAAGAGGGTCGCGTTGGTTCCTACGAGCAGTACTTC.

This chain joins TRBV7-9 and TRBJ2-4; 11 positions match TRBD2. The junction had 9 bases not matched to a gene; V was cut back by 7 bases and J by 1 base. Germline lookup yields CDR1 SEHNR and CDR2 FQNEAQ (reference sequence). The CDR3 contains 17 residues. CDR3 sequence (DNA): TGTGCCAGCACCACGTTACTAGCGGGGGTTGCCAAAAACATTCAGTACTTC. Translation gives CASTTLLAGVAKNIQYF.

This clone was detected only a few times. The chain joins TRBV7-2 to TRBJ2-5, with D possibly being TRBD1 (5 bases). V was trimmed by 5 bases and J by 5 bases, leaving 15 bases between them. Germline lookup yields CDR1 SGHTA and CDR2 FQGNSA. The CDR3 covers 14 residues. CDR3 region: CASSVRVGRETQYF. The DNA of the CDR3 is TGTGCCAGCAGCGTCAGGGTTGGGCGGGAGACCCAGTACTTC.

CDR3: CATSGGNTGNEQFF. DNA for the CDR3: TGTGCCACCAGTGGCGGGAATACGGGGAATGAGCAGTTCTTC. The J gene is TRBJ2-1, the V gene TRBV24-1, with a tentative D call TRBD2 (6 bases). The CDR3 is made up of 14 amino acids. Trimming stripped 5 bases from V and 7 bases from J, with 14 bases between. CDR1 is KGHDR and CDR2 is SFDVKD in the germline V gene.

This chain joins TRBV9 and TRBJ2-5, with a possible D match to TRBD2 (5 bases). The CDR3 length is 17 residues. CDR1 and CDR2 (germline): SGDLS, YYNGEE. The V gene lost 0 bases and the J gene lost 2 bases, with 17 bases spanning the gap. This chain's CDR3 is CASSVDVLGEYQETQYF. CDR3 bases: TGTGCCAGCAGCGTAGATGTGTTGGGAGAATATCAAGAGACCCAGTACTTC.

The gene calls are TRBV7-8 and TRBJ1-6; 8 bases fit TRBD1. The germline gives CDR1 SGHVS, CDR2 FQNEAQ. With 5 bases clipped from V and 6 bases from J, the junction kept 6 bases outside the gene matches. This CDR3 contains 15 residues. CDR3 amino acids: CASSLMDRANSPLHF. The CDR3 DNA reads as TGTGCCAGCAGCCTAATGGACAGGGCTAATTCACCCCTCCACTTT.

This clone has just one count. The genes are TRBV7-9 and TRBJ2-5; tentatively, D is TRBD1 (5 bases). V lost 1 base and J 6 bases, leaving 12 bases between the germline ends. The CDR3 contains 14 residues. Germline CDR1 is SEHNR and CDR2 is FQNEAQ (reference sequence). CDR3 loop: CASSLGQGRKTQYF. CDR3 coding DNA: TGTGCCAGCAGCTTAGGGCAGGGTCGAAAGACCCAGTACTTC.

The chain recombines TRBV28 with TRBJ2-2, with a tentative D call TRBD2 (5 bases). The CDR3 is 13 residues long. V lost 8 bases to trimming and J lost 4 bases, with 11 bases between them. Germline-derived CDR1 and CDR2 are MDHEN and SYDVKM. In nucleotides, the CDR3 is TGTGCCAGCCAAACGCGGGTCACCGGGGAGCTGTTTTTT. This codes for CASQTRVTGELFF.

V usage is TRBV15 and J usage is TRBJ1-2; perhaps TRBD1 as D (5 bases). Per the germline V gene, CDR1 is LNHNV and CDR2 is YYDKDF (reference sequence). Between the trimmed V and J ends, which lost 5 bases and 2 bases, there was a span of 15 bases. The length of the CDR3 is 15 residues. The chain's CDR3 is CATSLKGEPNYGYTF. DNA for the CDR3: TGTGCCACCAGCCTCAAAGGGGAACCCAACTATGGCTACACCTTC.

This chain joins TRBV28 and TRBJ2-7; D call uncertain. In germline, CDR1 is MDHEN, CDR2 SYDVKM. Trimming took 6 bases from V and 2 from J, leaving 11 bases between them. The CDR3 contains 13 residues. DNA of the CDR3: TGTGCCAGCAGCCGAGACGGTCCCTACGAGCAGTACTTC. Protein sequence: CASSRDGPYEQYF.

The chain joins TRBV7-2 to TRBJ1-1; possibly TRBD1 for D (5 bases). The V gene lost 5 bases and the J gene lost 10 bases, with 17 bases spanning the gap. The CDR3 has 13 residues. Germline values: CDR1 SGHTA, CDR2 FQGNSA. CDR3 region: CASSLGTQAVAFF. The CDR3 DNA follows: TGTGCCAGCAGCCTCGGGACCCAGGCTGTAGCTTTCTTT.

This clone was seen only once. This sequence joins TRBV3-1 (or the pseudogene TRBV3-2) and TRBJ1-6; no reliable D call. The CDR3 loop spans 13 amino acids. The germline CDR1 and CDR2 sequences are LGHDT and YNNKEL (reference sequence). Deletions cut 4 bases from V and 9 bases from J, with 10 bases between. DNA for the CDR3: TGTGCCAGCAGCCCCGACCTCGGTTCACCCCTCCACTTT. It yields the protein CASSPDLGSPLHF.

The chain carries TRBV12-3 or TRBV12-4 and TRBJ2-2; D unclear. The CDR3 is 12 residues long. The germline V and J ends were trimmed by 4 bases and 4 bases, with 4 bases remaining between them. CDR3 sequence: CASSWGTGELFF. CDR3 DNA sequence: TGTGCCAGCAGTTGGGGCACCGGGGAGCTGTTTTTT.

This clone showed up just once. This chain uses TRBV5-1 with TRBJ1-3; no reliable D call. The V gene lost 0 bases and the J gene lost 0 bases, with 16 bases spanning the gap. Germline CDR1 is SGHRS and CDR2 is YFSETQ. The CDR3 is 18 residues long. CDR3 sequence (DNA): TGCGCCAGCAGCTTGGTTTCCGGCGTCAGTAGCTCTGGAAACACCATATATTTT. Amino acids: CASSLVSGVSSSGNTIYF. The full variable domain, with the rest looked up from reference TRBV5-1 and TRBJ1-3, is KAGVTQTPRYLIKTRGQQVTLSCSPISGHRSVSWYQQTPGQGLQFLFEYFSETQRNKGNFPGRFSGRQFSNSRSEMNVSTLELGDSALYLCASSLVSGVSSSGNTIYFGEGSWLTVV.

This sequence joins TRBV7-9 and TRBJ2-3; D call uncertain. CDR1 is SEHNR, CDR2 FQNEAQ, per germline (reference sequence). The CDR3 covers 13 residues. Trimming pared 5 bases from V and 2 bases from J, leaving 8 bases between. The CDR3 sequence: CASSLGVTDTQYF. The CDR3 DNA sequence: TGTGCCAGCAGCCTTGGGGTCACAGATACGCAGTATTTT.

V and J are TRBV7-9 and TRBJ2-7; 11 bases map to TRBD2. The CDR3 contains 14 residues. CDR1 and CDR2 from the germline V gene are SEHNR and FQNEAQ (reference sequence). V gave up 5 bases and J gave up 4 bases; unmatched junction bases: 4. CDR3 in DNA: TGTGCCAGCAGCACCGGGACTAGCGGTTACGAGCAGTACTTC. Translation gives CASSTGTSGYEQYF.

The gene calls are TRBV19 and TRBJ2-1; TRBD2 agrees at 12 bases. The CDR3 is 15 residues long. CDR1 is LNHDA and CDR2 is SQIVND in the germline V gene (reference sequence). The trim removed 4 bases at V and 6 bases at J, leaving 4 bases unmatched. CDR3 protein: CASSTSGRAFNEQFF. The CDR3 DNA reads TGTGCCAGTAGTACTAGCGGGAGGGCCTTCAATGAGCAGTTCTTC.

The genes are TRBV5-1 and TRBJ2-2; 9 nucleotides agree with TRBD2. The CDR3 loop spans 15 amino acids. The germline V gene encodes CDR1 SGHRS and CDR2 YFSETQ. V lost 1 base, J lost 4 bases, and 2 bases stayed unmatched. The CDR3 reads CASSLLAGSTGELFF. As DNA, the CDR3 is TGCGCCAGCAGCTTGCTAGCGGGGAGCACCGGGGAGCTGTTTTTT.

V usage is TRBV13 and J usage is TRBJ2-7, with TRBD1 matching 11 bases. After removal of 4 bases from V and 1 base from J, the junction contained 3 bases not matched to a gene. The CDR3 loop spans 15 amino acids. The germline V gene has CDR1 PRHDT and CDR2 FYEKMQ (reference sequence). The CDR3 coding sequence is TGTGCCAGCAGCTCGGGACAGGGGGTTTCCTACGAGCAGTACTTC. This codes for CASSSGQGVSYEQYF.

CDR3 coding DNA: TGTGCCAGCAGTTCGACAGGGCTTACCGGGGAGCTGTTTTTT. Encoded protein: CASSSTGLTGELFF. The V gene is TRBV6-5, the J gene TRBJ2-2; 7 bases agree with TRBD1. The ends lost 4 bases at V and 5 bases at J; junction bases unmatched: 4. Germline V gene sequence: CDR1 MNHEY, CDR2 SVGAGI. The CDR3 covers 14 residues.

The genes are TRBV19 and TRBJ2-7; TRBD1 matches at 10 bases. V lost 3 bases to trimming and J lost 1 base; unmatched junction nucleotides: 0. The CDR3 extends over 14 amino acids. Germline V gene lookup returns CDR1 LNHDA and CDR2 SQIVND (reference sequence). The CDR3 here is CASSMDRGSYEQYF. CDR3 nucleotide sequence: TGTGCCAGTAGTATGGACAGGGGGTCCTACGAGCAGTACTTC.

The rearrangement joins TRBV2 to TRBJ2-2; 10 bases are shared with TRBD1. The CDR3 consists of 16 residues. The V gene end was trimmed by 4 bases and the J gene end by 0 bases; junction bases not matched to a gene: 2. From germline, CDR1 is SNHLY and CDR2 FYNNEI. CDR3 sequence reads: CASSGQGAANTGELFF. The CDR3 region has the DNA TGTGCCAGCAGTGGACAGGGGGCTGCGAACACCGGGGAGCTGTTTTTT.

The chain employs TRBV5-1 and TRBJ1-1; possibly TRBD1 for D (5 bases). The CDR3 runs 12 residues. The germline gives CDR1 SGHRS, CDR2 YFSETQ. The V gene lost 5 bases and the J gene lost 1 base, with 6 bases spanning the gap. CDR3: CASRDRNTEAFF. CDR3 coding DNA: TGCGCCAGCAGAGACAGGAACACTGAAGCTTTCTTT.

This clone was counted once. V usage is TRBV13 and J usage is TRBJ2-6; TRBD1 matches at 7 bases. Trimming at V came to 5 bases and at J to 0 bases, leaving 10 bases not matched to a gene. The germline gives CDR1 PRHDT, CDR2 FYEKMQ (reference sequence). CDR3 length equals 18 residues. The CDR3 coding sequence is TGTGCCAGCAGCCCTCAGGGACAGTCCTACTCTGGGGCCAACGTCCTGACTTTC. It is translated as CASSPQGQSYSGANVLTF. The variable domain in full, completed from reference TRBV13 and TRBJ2-6, reads AAGVIQSPRHLIKEKRETATLKCYPIPRHDTVYWYQQGPGQDPQFLISFYEKMQSDKGSIPDRFSAQQFSDYHSELNMSSLELGDSALYFCASSPQGQSYSGANVLTFGAGSRLTVL.

This clone was seen once. The CDR3 DNA is TGTGCCAGCAGTTACTCGATGTTAGGGGGGAAACAGTACTTC. Amino acid sequence: CASSYSMLGGKQYF. V gene TRBV6-5 combines with J gene TRBJ2-7; possibly TRBD1 or TRBD2 for D (6 bases each). This CDR3 has 14 residues. CDR1 is MNHEY and CDR2 is SVGAGI in the germline V gene. V was clipped by 0 bases and J by 10 bases, with 16 bases between them.

J is TRBJ2-3 and V is TRBV28; maybe TRBD1 (6 bases). Germline CDR1 and CDR2: MDHEN and SYDVKM. The CDR3 totals 14 residues. Trimming pared 4 bases from V and 0 bases from J, leaving 8 bases between. CDR3 residues: CASSSDRSTDTQYF. CDR3 DNA: TGTGCCAGCAGTTCGGACAGAAGCACAGATACGCAGTATTTT.

The V gene is TRBV19, the J gene TRBJ1-2; D remains unclear. Germline V gene lookup returns CDR1 LNHDA and CDR2 SQIVND (reference sequence). Trimming removed 10 bases at V and 5 bases at J, with 11 bases between. This CDR3 comprises 11 residues. The CDR3 nucleotides are TGTGCCACATTCGGTGCATATGGCTACACCTTC. It specifies CATFGAYGYTF.